This T cell receptor beta chain is drawn from a study of monozygotic twins with inflammatory bowel disease. TCRdb reanalyzed the 5' RACE reads and collapses them to one entry per CDR3 protein, without DNA. The specimen's table records about 380,000 distinct CDR3 sequences. Notes on this clonotype: What it recognizes is unknown.

Germline CDR1 SEHNR, CDR2 FQNEAQ (reference sequence). CDR3 length: 16 amino acids. Study-wide results and limits: Any single strong signal or clonotype tied to IBD lacked support. Healthy twins showed more clonotype sharing with others than IBD patients, especially patients with disease activity.

This receptor was obtained from a human donor with ulcerative colitis or Crohn's disease, or a healthy co-twin of an affected twin (not recorded which). The chain couples TRBV7-9 to TRBJ1-2; absent DNA, TCRdb's TRBD1 call cannot be checked. Sequencing was done on a sample of blood. This CDR3 is CASSLAGTDIVHGYTF.